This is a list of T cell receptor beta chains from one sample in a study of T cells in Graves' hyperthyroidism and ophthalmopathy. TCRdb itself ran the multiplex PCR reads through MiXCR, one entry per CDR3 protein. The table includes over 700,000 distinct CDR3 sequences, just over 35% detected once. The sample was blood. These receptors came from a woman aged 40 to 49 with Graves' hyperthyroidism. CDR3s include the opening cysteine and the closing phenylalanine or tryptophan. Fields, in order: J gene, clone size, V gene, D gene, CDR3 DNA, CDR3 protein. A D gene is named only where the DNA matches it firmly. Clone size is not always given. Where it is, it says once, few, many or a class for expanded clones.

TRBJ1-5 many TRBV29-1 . TGCAGCGCTGGGCAGGGACTCTTCGTCAATCAGCCCCAGCATTTT CSAGQGLFVNQPQHF
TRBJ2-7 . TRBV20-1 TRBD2 TGCAGTGCTAGGGACTCTCGGGGGGTTGGCTCAAGACAGTACTTC CSARDSRGVGSRQYF
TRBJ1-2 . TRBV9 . TGTGCCAGCAGCACCGGACAGTCTATACTCTATGGCTACACCTTC CASSTGQSILYGYTF
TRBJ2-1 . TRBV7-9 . TGTGCCAGCAACAAGGGCCCCTACAATGAGCAGTTCTTC CASNKGPYNEQFF
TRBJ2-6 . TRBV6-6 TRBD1 TGTGCCAGTGCCGGGACAGGGGCGATGGGGGCCAACGTCCTGACTTTC CASAGTGAMGANVLTF
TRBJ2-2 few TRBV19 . TGTGCCAGTAGTTTCGGACAGGGGGAGCTGTTTTTT CASSFGQGELFF
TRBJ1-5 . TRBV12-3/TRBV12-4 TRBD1 TGTGCCAGCAGTAACAGGGGGGATCAGCCCCAGCATTTT CASSNRGDQPQHF
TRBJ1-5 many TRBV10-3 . TGTGCCATCAGCCAAGGGACAAGCTATAGCAATCAGCCCCAGCATTTT CAISQGTSYSNQPQHF
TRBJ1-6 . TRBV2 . TGTGCCAGCGTAGGAGAGGGTTCCAATTCACCCCTCCACTTT CASVGEGSNSPLHF
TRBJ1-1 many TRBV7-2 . TGTGCCAGCAGCTTAGAGGTGGCTGAAGCTTTCTTT CASSLEVAEAFF
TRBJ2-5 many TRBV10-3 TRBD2 TGTGCCACCCGAAGCGGGGGGGCCCAAGAGACCCAGTACTTC CATRSGGAQETQYF
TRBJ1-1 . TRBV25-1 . TGTGCCAGCAGGGCTCTCAATGAAGCTTTCTTT CASRALNEAFF
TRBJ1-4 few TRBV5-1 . TGCGCCAGCAGCTTGGCCGGAAGTGGGGCGGAAAAACTGTTTTTT CASSLAGSGAEKLFF
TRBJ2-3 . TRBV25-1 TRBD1 TGTGCCAGCAGAAGACAGGGGGCACAAGATACGCAGTATTTT CASRRQGAQDTQYF
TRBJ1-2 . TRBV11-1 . TGTGCCAGCAGCTTAACGGGAGAGAACTATGGCTACACCTTC CASSLTGENYGYTF
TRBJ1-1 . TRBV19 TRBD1 TGTGCCAGTAGTATAGGACAGGGGGCGCTTACTGAAGCTTTCTTT CASSIGQGALTEAFF
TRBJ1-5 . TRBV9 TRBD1 TGTGCCAGCAGCACCCAGGGGGAGCCCCAGCATTTT CASSTQGEPQHF
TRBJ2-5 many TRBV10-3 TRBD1 TGTGCCATCAGTCCGGGACAGGGAGTCGAAGGGACCCAGTACTTC CAISPGQGVEGTQYF
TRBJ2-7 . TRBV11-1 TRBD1 TGTGCCAGCAGCGGGCCAGGGGGCCGATACGAGCAGTACTTC CASSGPGGRYEQYF
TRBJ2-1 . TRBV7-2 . TGTGCCAGCAGCTTGGGGGCGACGTCGGGGGATGAGCAGTTCTTC CASSLGATSGDEQFF
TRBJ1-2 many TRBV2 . TGTGCCAGCACCCCTGGGATTTACTATGGCTACACCTTC CASTPGIYYGYTF
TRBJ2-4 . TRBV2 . TGTGCCAGCAGTCTACGGGAAGGGGTCAAAAACATTCAGTACTGG CASSLREGVKNIQYW
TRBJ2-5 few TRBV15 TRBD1 TGTGCCACCAGCAGGACGACAGGGAGTTTAGGAGAGACCCAGTACTTC CATSRTTGSLGETQYF
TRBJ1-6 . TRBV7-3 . TGTGCCAGCAGCCGAGGGGCGTGGGGGGTCAAAAATTCACCCCTCCACTTT CASSRGAWGVKNSPLHF
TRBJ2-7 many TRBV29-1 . TGCAGCGTGATGGACGTGCCCTACGAGCAGTACTTC CSVMDVPYEQYF
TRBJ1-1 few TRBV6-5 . TGTGCCAGCAGTTTCGACCACAGGGCCACTGAAGCTTTCTTT CASSFDHRATEAFF
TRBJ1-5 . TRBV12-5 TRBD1 TGTGCTAGTGGTTTGGGGCCGTTAATGGCCGGGACAGGGGAAAATCAGCCCCAGCATTTT CASGLGPLMAGTGENQPQHF
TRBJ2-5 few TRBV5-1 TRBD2 TGTGCCAGCAGCCAGGAGGCTCTAGCGGGAGTATTAAAGACCCAGTACTTC CASSQEALAGVLKTQYF
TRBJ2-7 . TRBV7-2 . TGTGCCAGCAGCTCGATAGCGGACCGTAAGCAGTACTTC CASSSIADRKQYF
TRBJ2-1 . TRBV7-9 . TGTGCCAGCAGCCAGACGTACAATGAGCAGTTCTTC CASSQTYNEQFF
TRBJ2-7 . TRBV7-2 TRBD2 TGTGCCAGCAGCTCGACTAGCGGGGACGAGCAGTACTTC CASSSTSGDEQYF
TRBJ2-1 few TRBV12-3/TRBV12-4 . TGTGCCAGCAGTTTCCTCAATGAGCAGTTCTTC CASSFLNEQFF
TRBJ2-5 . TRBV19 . TGTGCCAGTAGTAGGACTGATTACCAAGAGACCCAGTACTTC CASSRTDYQETQYF
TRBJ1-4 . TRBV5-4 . TGTGCCAGCAGCTATACTGGGGCTGAGTGGGGTGAAAAACTGTTTTTT CASSYTGAEWGEKLFF
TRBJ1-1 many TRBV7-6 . TGTGCCAGCAGCTCCCCGCAGGGGAGGAACACTGAAGCTTTCTTT CASSSPQGRNTEAFF
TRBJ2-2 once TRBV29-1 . TGCAGCGTGGGGGAGGCAGGGAACACCGGGGAGCTGTTTTTT CSVGEAGNTGELFF
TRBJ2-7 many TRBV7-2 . TGTGCCAGCAGCTTAGGTGGTAGGGACGAGCAGTACTTC CASSLGGRDEQYF
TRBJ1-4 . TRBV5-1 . TGCGCCAGCAGCTTTAGTTCGGGTAATGAAAAACTGTTTTTT CASSFSSGNEKLFF
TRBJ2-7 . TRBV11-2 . TGTGCCAGCAGCTTTGTAGGAGGGTCATCCTACGAGCAGTACTTC CASSFVGGSSYEQYF
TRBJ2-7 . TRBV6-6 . TGTGCCAGCAGTTACTCTCGGGATTACTACGAGCAGTACTTC CASSYSRDYYEQYF
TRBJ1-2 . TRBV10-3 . TGTGCCATCGCGGACAGCTCGTATGGCTACACCTTC CAIADSSYGYTF
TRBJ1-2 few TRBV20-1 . TGCAGTTCCCAGGACGCGGGTGGCTACACCTTC CSSQDAGGYTF
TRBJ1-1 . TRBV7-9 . TGTGCCAGCAGCTTAGTCGGGCAGGGTGAAGCTTTCTTT CASSLVGQGEAFF
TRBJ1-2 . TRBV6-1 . TGTGCCAGCAGTTATACAAAGGAAGCTAACTATGGCTACACCTTC CASSYTKEANYGYTF
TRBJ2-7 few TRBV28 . TGTGCCAGCAGTTTTTTATGGCCAGGGGTTAACGAGCAGTACTTC CASSFLWPGVNEQYF
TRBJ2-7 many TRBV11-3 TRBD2 TGTGCCAGCAGCTTAGACGCTAGCGGGAGCTACGAGCAGTACTTC CASSLDASGSYEQYF
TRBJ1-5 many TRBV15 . TGTGCCACCAGCAGAGACAGGGGAAGTCAGCCCCAGCATTTT CATSRDRGSQPQHF
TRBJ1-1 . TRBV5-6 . TGTGCCAGCAGCCCGGCGTGGGGGCTGGGCACTGAAGCTTTCTTT CASSPAWGLGTEAFF
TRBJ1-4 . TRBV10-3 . TGTGCCATCAGTGAGTCACGGGGGGATGAGCAGTTTTTT CAISESRGDEQFF
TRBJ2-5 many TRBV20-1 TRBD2 TGCAGTGCTCTGAGCGGGGGGAAAGAGACCCAGTACTTC CSALSGGKETQYF
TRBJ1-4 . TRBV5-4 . TGTGCCAGCTCGGAGGGGCTTACTAATGAAAAACTGTTTTTT CASSEGLTNEKLFF
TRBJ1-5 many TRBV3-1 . TGTGCCAGCAGCCAAGATGACCCCGGCAATCAGCCCCAGCATTTT CASSQDDPGNQPQHF
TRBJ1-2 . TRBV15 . TGTGCCACCAGCTCTACCCAAGGGATCTATGGCTACACCTTC CATSSTQGIYGYTF
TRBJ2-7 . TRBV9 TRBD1 TGTGCCAGCAGCGCCCCCACCTCAGACAGGGGCGACCCTTATACTTACGAGCAGTACTTC CASSAPTSDRGDPYTYEQYF
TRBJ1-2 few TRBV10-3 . TGTGCCATCAGCTACAGGGATGGCTACACCTTC CAISYRDGYTF
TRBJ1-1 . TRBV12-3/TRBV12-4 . TGTGCCAGCAGTTGGGCGGCAGAAGCCTTGAACACTGAAGCTTTCTTT CASSWAAEALNTEAFF
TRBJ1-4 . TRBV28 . TGTGCCAGCGGGCTGTCCTCAACTAATGAAAAACTGTTTTTT CASGLSSTNEKLFF
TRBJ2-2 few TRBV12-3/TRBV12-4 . TGTGCCAGCAGTCGGGTCTTGAACACCGGGGAGCTGTTTTTT CASSRVLNTGELFF